The clone carrying this TCR beta chain ranks as medium-sized (0.01 to 0.1%) in terms of frequency. What it binds is unknown. The sample comes from a study of T cell clusters in autoimmune cytopenias. Study background: Healthy donor controls had a mean age of about 50 years and median age of roughly 60 years.

TRB rearrangements were amplified by touch-down multiplex PCR with mixed TRB-A/B primers. TCRdb derives one entry per CDR3 protein from the multiplex PCR reads, leaving out DNA. The ten most abundant clones cover over 20% of a sample with around 10,000 distinct CDR3 sequences. TRB amplification used 250 ng of peripheral blood genomic DNA. Germline loops: CDR1 MNHEY, CDR2 SVGEGT. The CDR3 loop spans 13 amino acids. The study, taken as a whole, reports: Physiological T cell clusters of healthy donors were apparently absent in primary autoimmune cytopenia patients.

This sample also belongs to another study, concerning T cell repertoires in aging, cancer and after chemotherapy. Turning to that study: The repertoire data cannot show anything about immunological memory following chemotherapy.

The sequencing sample was made of peripheral blood. This TCR was sampled from a human donor in good health. The chain uses TRBV6-2 or TRBV6-3 and TRBJ2-7; lacking DNA, the TRBD1 call made by TCRdb goes unchecked. CDR3 region: CASRFGQVYEQYF.